The 32 T cell receptor beta chains in this list originate from one sample, sequenced in a study of T cell clonotyping in hematopoietic cell transplantation. TCRdb's copy holds only in-frame clones and misses some; the assay was immunoSEQ multiplex PCR. The sample shows over 5,000 clones, over 60% of them seen only once. The sample here was PBMCs, taken 180 days after allogeneic stem cell transplant. The receptors shown here come from a male patient in his fifties who had an allogeneic stem cell transplant from an unrelated donor, so the T cells may come from the graft donor. Some clones in this sample may be carry-over from other donors' samples.

The V gene is TRBV30, the J gene TRBJ1-4, with 8 bases aligning to TRBD1. Germline V lookup: CDR1 GTSNPN, CDR2 SVGIG (reference sequence). V lost 3 bases and J lost 3; bases outside the gene matches: 3. The CDR3 runs to 14 residues. The CDR3 nucleotides read TGTGCCTGGAGGAGGACAGGGCCTAATGAAAAACTGTTTTTT. This encodes CAWRRTGPNEKLFF.

V and J are TRBV29-1 and TRBJ2-7; 8 bases fit TRBD1. The CDR3 runs 12 residues. CDR1 SQVTM and CDR2 ANQGSEA come from the germline V gene. Trimming removed 6 bases from V and 6 bases from J; junction bases left unmatched: 7. The CDR3 nucleotides read TGCAGCGTAACCGGGACAGGAGGCGAGCAGTACTTC. This gives the protein CSVTGTGGEQYF.

The rearrangement uses TRBV10-3 and TRBJ2-7; TRBD2 matches at 7 bases. Trimming at V came to 2 bases and at J to 0 bases, leaving 7 bases not matched to a gene. The CDR3 sequence is 16 residues long. Looked up from germline, CDR1 is ENHRY and CDR2 is SYGVKD. The CDR3 nucleotides are TGTGCCATCAGTGAGGGTCTAGCGGATCTCTCCTACGAGCAGTACTTC. Encoded protein: CAISEGLADLSYEQYF.

This clone was detected once. The chain is built from TRBV9 and TRBJ2-1, with D hard to call. This CDR3 has 16 residues. CDR1 is SGDLS and CDR2 is YYNGEE in the germline V gene. Trimming shortened V by 0 bases and J by 4 bases, and 14 bases separated the two germline ends. CDR3 region: CASSVAPIGFYNEQFF. For the CDR3, the DNA is TGTGCCAGCAGCGTAGCTCCGATTGGGTTTTACAATGAGCAGTTCTTC.

The chain joins TRBV28 to TRBJ1-5; D not resolved. Trimming took 3 bases from V and 1 from J, leaving 7 bases between them. Germline loops: CDR1 MDHEN, CDR2 SYDVKM. The CDR3 is 14 amino acids. CDR3 region: CASSFVDSNQPQHF. In nucleotides, the CDR3 is TGTGCCAGCAGTTTCGTAGACAGCAATCAGCCCCAGCATTTT.

This clone was detected only once. This chain connects TRBV6-5 to TRBJ2-7; possible D gene TRBD2, 6 bases. V was clipped by 0 bases and J by 2 bases, with 8 bases between them. Germline V CDR1 and CDR2: MNHEY, SVGAGI. This CDR3 is 14 amino acids long. CDR3 region: CASSYSRDPYEQYF. CDR3 nucleotides: TGTGCCAGCAGTTACTCGCGGGACCCCTACGAGCAGTACTTC.

The chain employs TRBV5-5 and TRBJ1-5; TRBD1 matches 7 bases. The CDR3 loop spans 16 amino acids. V was pared by 3 bases and J by 6 bases, with 12 bases of the junction left unmatched. Germline values: CDR1 SGHKS, CDR2 YYEKEE (reference sequence). CDR3 loop: CASSSGPDRVGQPQHF. The CDR3 nucleotides are TGTGCCAGCAGCTCAGGGCCAGACAGGGTGGGTCAGCCCCAGCATTTT.

This chain connects TRBV13 to TRBJ2-7; TRBD1 agrees at 7 bases. This CDR3 is built from 15 residues. J lost 2 bases, V lost 7 bases, and 11 bases had no gene match. Germline values: CDR1 PRHDT, CDR2 FYEKMQ (reference sequence). CDR3 sequence (DNA): TGTGCCAGCACCTACAACAGGGGACGAGCCTACGAGCAGTACTTC. Its protein is CASTYNRGRAYEQYF.

This clone has just a few counts. The CDR3 reads CASSIGRAQAQPQHF. In nucleotides, the CDR3 is TGTGCCAGTAGTATAGGTAGGGCCCAGGCCCAGCCCCAGCATTTT. This chain joins TRBV19 and TRBJ1-5; D is unclear. This CDR3 is 15 amino acids long. Trimming removed 1 base at V and 7 bases at J, with 14 bases between. The germline V gene encodes CDR1 LNHDA and CDR2 SQIVND (reference sequence).

The CDR3, as DNA: TGCGCCAGCAGCTCGGCGGGGGACTACTGGAATGAGCAGTTCTTC. Translation: CASSSAGDYWNEQFF. The chain uses TRBV5-1 and TRBJ2-1; 7 bases match TRBD2. Trimming removed 3 bases from V and 7 bases from J; junction bases left unmatched: 10. Germline CDR1 reads SGHRS; CDR2 reads YFSETQ. This CDR3 region has 15 residues.

The chain links TRBV19 to TRBJ1-5, with D uncertain. The CDR3 has 15 residues. V shed 4 bases and J shed 0 bases, with 10 bases lying between them. Germline CDR1 LNHDA, CDR2 SQIVND (reference sequence). This CDR3 is CASSNLLGSNQPQHF. The CDR3, as DNA: TGTGCCAGTAGTAACTTACTAGGTAGCAATCAGCCCCAGCATTTT.

The chain links TRBV30 to TRBJ1-4; TRBD1 is a possible D gene (5 bases). Trimming cost V 6 bases and J 3 bases, with 11 bases left between them. This CDR3 region has 13 residues. Germline CDR1 is GTSNPN and CDR2 is SVGIG (reference sequence). The CDR3 DNA reads as TGTGCCTGCTCAGGGCAGTCTAATGAAAAACTGTTTTTT. Its protein is CACSGQSNEKLFF.

This chain uses TRBV28 with TRBJ2-5; D possibly corresponds to TRBD1 (5 bases). CDR1 MDHEN and CDR2 SYDVKM come from the germline V gene. Trimming shortened V by 2 bases and J by 5 bases, and 12 bases separated the two germline ends. The CDR3 has 14 residues. The CDR3: CASSLLSAGETQYF. CDR3 in DNA: TGTGCCAGCAGTTTACTGTCCGCAGGGGAGACCCAGTACTTC. Variable domain in full (rest from reference TRBV28 and TRBJ2-5): DVKVTQSSRYLVKRTGEKVFLECVQDMDHENMFWYRQDPGLGLRLIYFSYDVKMKEKGDIPEGYSVSREKKERFSLILESASTNQTSMYLCASSLLSAGETQYFGPGTRLLVL.

The J gene is TRBJ2-3, the V gene TRBV5-1; D unresolved. This CDR3 contains 14 residues. Germline V gene data show CDR1 as SGHRS and CDR2 as YFSETQ. V was cut by 1 base and J by 4 bases, with 10 bases left in between. CDR3 nucleotide sequence: TGCGCCAGCAGCTTGTTTAGTGGTTCAGATACGCAGTATTTT. It codes for CASSLFSGSDTQYF.

This clone came up once. This rearrangement joins TRBV7-2 to TRBJ2-1, with 12 bases matching TRBD2. This CDR3 contains 19 residues. Germline assignment: CDR1 SGHTA and CDR2 FQGNSA. With V trimmed by 5 bases and J by 8 bases, 19 bases remained unmatched. CDR3 region: CASSEGWASGRAGMYEQFF. As DNA, the CDR3 is TGTGCCAGCAGCGAGGGATGGGCTAGCGGGAGGGCCGGTATGTATGAGCAGTTCTTC.

This clone was found a few times. This chain links TRBV4-3 with TRBJ1-2; tentative D call: TRBD1 (6 bases). This CDR3 spans 16 amino acids. The germline V and J ends were trimmed by 0 bases and 4 bases, with 15 bases remaining between them. Per the germline V gene, CDR1 is LGHNA and CDR2 is YSLEER. CDR3 in amino acids: CASSQEQGPLAYGYTF. The CDR3 bases are TGCGCCAGCAGCCAAGAACAGGGTCCCCTGGCCTATGGCTACACCTTC.

The V and J genes are TRBV29-1 and TRBJ2-7; D is unclear. Germline assignment: CDR1 SQVTM and CDR2 ANQGSEA. V was pared by 4 bases and J by 3 bases, with 10 bases between. The CDR3 length is 12 residues. CDR3 sequence (DNA): TGCAGCGTTGCACAGAACTTCTACGAGCAGTACTTC. Amino acids: CSVAQNFYEQYF.

V and J are TRBV13 and TRBJ2-1; 7 bases align to TRBD2. The J segment lost 1 base and the V segment lost 0 bases, leaving 3 bases of the junction unmatched. The CDR3 is 16 residues long. The germline V gene has CDR1 PRHDT and CDR2 FYEKMQ (reference sequence). The CDR3 is CASSLGLAESYNEQFF. CDR3 DNA: TGTGCCAGCAGCTTAGGCCTAGCGGAATCCTACAATGAGCAGTTCTTC.

The genes are TRBV28 and TRBJ2-7; 10 bases are shared with TRBD1. With 6 bases clipped from V and 3 bases from J, the junction kept 5 bases outside the gene matches. The CDR3 runs 14 residues. Per germline, CDR1 MDHEN and CDR2 SYDVKM. This CDR3 reads CASRRQGAIYEQYF. CDR3 bases: TGTGCCAGCAGGCGACAGGGGGCGATCTACGAGCAGTACTTC. The variable domain in full, with the rest retrieved from reference TRBV28 and TRBJ2-7, is DVKVTQSSRYLVKRTGEKVFLECVQDMDHENMFWYRQDPGLGLRLIYFSYDVKMKEKGDIPEGYSVSREKKERFSLILESASTNQTSMYLCASRRQGAIYEQYFGPGTRLTVT.

This clone has only a few counts. The rearrangement uses TRBV4-1 and TRBJ2-2; 10 bases line up with TRBD2. The CDR3 runs to 18 residues. J lost 0 bases, V lost 0 bases, and 4 bases had no gene match. Germline-derived CDR1 and CDR2 are MGHRA and YSYEKL. The CDR3 loop is CASSQDLAGAANTGELFF. DNA for the CDR3: TGCGCCAGCAGCCAAGATCTAGCGGGGGCTGCGAACACCGGGGAGCTGTTTTTT.

This chain uses TRBV7-3 with TRBJ1-2; D call uncertain. Germline CDR1 reads SGHTA; CDR2 reads FQGTGA. The CDR3 sequence is 13 residues long. V was shortened by 0 bases and J by 6 bases, with 8 bases between the two germline ends. The CDR3 DNA sequence: TGTGCCAGCAGCTTAACGACCTCAGATGGCTACACCTTC. Its protein is CASSLTTSDGYTF.

The rearrangement joins TRBV5-8 to TRBJ2-7; D unresolved. CDR1 is SGHTS, CDR2 YDEGEE, per germline. The length of the CDR3 is 13 residues. Trimming pared 1 base from V and 2 bases from J, leaving 7 bases between. In DNA, the CDR3 is TGTGCCAGCAGCTTGAGTTTCGCCTACGAGCAGTACTTC. Protein: CASSLSFAYEQYF. Based on the CDR3 plus reference TRBV5-8 and TRBJ2-7, the full variable domain is EAGVTQSPTHLIKTRGQQATLRCSPISGHTSVYWYQQALGLGLQFLLWYDEGEERNRGNFPPRFSGRQFPNYSSELNVNALELEDSALYLCASSLSFAYEQYFGPGTRLTVT.

This chain links TRBV30 with TRBJ1-4; 9 nucleotides agree with TRBD1. V lost 3 bases to trimming and J lost 7 bases; unmatched junction nucleotides: 6. Germline V gives CDR1 GTSNPN, CDR2 SVGIG (reference sequence). CDR3 size: 14 residues. CDR3 DNA sequence: TGTGCCTGGAGCACGGGACAGGGTGGTGAAAAACTGTTTTTT. Translated, it gives CAWSTGQGGEKLFF.

This chain connects TRBV29-1 to TRBJ2-7; no definite D call. The CDR3 is 11 residues long. The germline V and J ends were trimmed by 6 bases and 12 bases, with 18 bases remaining between them. CDR1 and CDR2 from the germline V gene are SQVTM and ANQGSEA. The CDR3 DNA sequence: TGCAGCGTGGCTAAACAGAGACTTTTGTACTTC. Translating it yields CSVAKQRLLYF.

This chain uses TRBV29-1 with TRBJ2-7; the D gene is possibly TRBD1 (5 bases). Germline V gene lookup returns CDR1 SQVTM and CDR2 ANQGSEA. CDR3 length: 14 residues. Trimming removed 3 bases from V and 4 bases from J, with 16 bases in between. DNA of the CDR3: TGCAGCGTTGAGGACACGCGGCTTCCTTACGAGCAGTACTTC. Encoded protein: CSVEDTRLPYEQYF.

The chain joins TRBV27 to TRBJ1-6, with D unclear. V was clipped by 0 bases and J by 7 bases, with 7 bases between them. This CDR3 has 14 amino acids. CDR1 MNHEY and CDR2 SMNVEV come from the germline V gene (reference sequence). Here the CDR3 reads CASSLSGFNSPLHF. CDR3 coding DNA: TGTGCCAGCAGTTTATCAGGGTTCAATTCACCCCTCCACTTT.

This chain joins TRBV25-1 and TRBJ2-1, with D possibly TRBD2 on 5 matching bases. Germline V CDR1 and CDR2: MGHDK, SYGVNS. The CDR3 contains 16 residues. V was pared by 1 base and J by 5 bases, with 15 bases between. The CDR3 nucleotides are TGTGCCAGCAGTGAATTTATTAGCGAGATGGACAATGAGCAGTTCTTC. Encoded protein: CASSEFISEMDNEQFF.

This clone is medium-sized (0.01 to 0.1%) by share. The chain links TRBV2 to TRBJ2-7; possibly TRBD2 for D (6 bases). V shed 0 bases and J shed 6 bases, with 15 bases lying between them. This CDR3 spans 15 amino acids. Germline V gene sequence: CDR1 SNHLY, CDR2 FYNNEI. The CDR3 region has the DNA TGTGCCAGCAGTGAAGCGATGGGGCTAGCGTCCGAGCAGTACTTC. This sequence encodes CASSEAMGLASEQYF.

The chain links TRBV6-5 to TRBJ1-2; 7 nucleotides line up with TRBD1. The CDR3 has 16 amino acids. The germline V gene encodes CDR1 MNHEY and CDR2 SVGAGI. V shed 4 bases, J shed 7 bases, and the junction held 15 bases outside the gene matches. The CDR3 sequence: CASSSGPRGRLGGYTF. The CDR3, as DNA: TGTGCCAGCAGTTCAGGTCCGAGGGGGCGTTTGGGTGGCTACACCTTC.

The chain combines TRBV7-9 with TRBJ1-2; TRBD1 agrees at 9 bases. The ends lost 5 bases at V and 6 bases at J; junction bases unmatched: 7. The CDR3 covers 14 residues. Per germline, CDR1 SEHNR and CDR2 FQNEAQ (reference sequence). The CDR3 bases are TGTGCCAGCAGCACGGGACAGGGTACAAATGGCTACACCTTC. Translation gives CASSTGQGTNGYTF.

The chain links TRBV7-3 to TRBJ2-1, with D perhaps given as TRBD1 or TRBD2 (5 bases each). Germline V gives CDR1 SGHTA, CDR2 FQGTGA. There are 14 residues in the CDR3. Deletions cut 1 base from V and 8 bases from J, with 12 bases between. The CDR3 DNA reads as TGTGCCAGCAGCTTAATTTGGGGGAGAGATGAGCAGTTCTTC. As protein: CASSLIWGRDEQFF.

The rearrangement links TRBV10-3 to TRBJ2-7; TRBD2 aligns across 9 bases. CDR3 length: 15 amino acids. From germline, CDR1 is ENHRY and CDR2 SYGVKD. The junction had 7 bases not matched to a gene; V was cut back by 3 bases and J by 4 bases. CDR3 loop: CAISDSAGGWYEQYF. CDR3 nucleotides: TGTGCCATCAGTGACTCTGCGGGAGGGTGGTACGAGCAGTACTTC.